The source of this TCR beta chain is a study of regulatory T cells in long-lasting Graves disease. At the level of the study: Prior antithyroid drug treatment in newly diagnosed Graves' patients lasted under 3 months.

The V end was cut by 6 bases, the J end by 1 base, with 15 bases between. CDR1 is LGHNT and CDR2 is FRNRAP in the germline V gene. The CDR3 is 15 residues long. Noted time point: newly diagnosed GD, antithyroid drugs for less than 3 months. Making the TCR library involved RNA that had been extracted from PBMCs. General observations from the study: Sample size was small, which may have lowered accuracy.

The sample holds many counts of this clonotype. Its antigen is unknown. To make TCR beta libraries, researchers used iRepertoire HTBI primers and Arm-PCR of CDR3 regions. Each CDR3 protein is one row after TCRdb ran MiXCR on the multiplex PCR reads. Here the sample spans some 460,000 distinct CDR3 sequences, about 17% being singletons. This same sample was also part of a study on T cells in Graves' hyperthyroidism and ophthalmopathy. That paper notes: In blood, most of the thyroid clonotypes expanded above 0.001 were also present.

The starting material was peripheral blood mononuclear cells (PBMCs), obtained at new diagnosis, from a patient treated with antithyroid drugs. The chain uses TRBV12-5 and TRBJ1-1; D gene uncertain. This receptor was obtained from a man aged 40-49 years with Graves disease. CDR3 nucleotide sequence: TGTGCTAGTGGATTCTCGTCTTGGGGGAACACTGAAGCTTTCTTT. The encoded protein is CASGFSSWGNTEAFF.